These 11 T cell receptor beta chains were all obtained from the same sample, sequenced in a study of technical replicates of blood from several donors. Clones were read by immunoSEQ multiplex PCR, and TCRdb kept only the in-frame ones, dropping some. The table has about 61,000 clones, 97% seen once; the top ten hold 0.19%. The source material was T cells isolated from PBMCs. These receptors were obtained from a human donor in good health.

The chain uses TRBV7-8 and TRBJ2-1; 8 bases line up with TRBD1. The CDR3 has 15 residues. Germline-derived CDR1 and CDR2 are SGHVS and FQNEAQ. Trimming removed 4 bases from V and 6 bases from J; junction bases left unmatched: 8. Written as DNA, the CDR3 is TGTGCCAGCAGCTCGTTCCGGGACAGGATCAATGAGCAGTTCTTC. Encoded protein: CASSSFRDRINEQFF.

V gene TRBV27 combines with J gene TRBJ2-6; D gene ambiguous. Germline CDR1 is MNHEY and CDR2 is SMNVEV (reference sequence). The CDR3 totals 15 residues. Trimming stripped 6 bases from V and 0 bases from J, with 9 bases between. In DNA, the CDR3 is TGTGCCAGCAGCGACATTCTCTCTGGGGCCAACGTCCTGACTTTC. Translated, it gives CASSDILSGANVLTF.

The gene calls are TRBV7-7 and TRBJ2-5; 8 bases align to TRBD1. The CDR3 consists of 14 residues. Looked up from germline, CDR1 is SSHAT and CDR2 is FNYEAQ (reference sequence). Losses at the gene ends were 1 base for V and 4 bases for J; bases not matched to a gene: 2. CDR3 bases: TGTGCCAGCAGCTTAGTTGGACAGGGAGAGACCCAGTACTTC. Amino acids: CASSLVGQGETQYF.

The sample holds a few counts of this clone. This chain links TRBV2 with TRBJ1-2; 7 positions agree with TRBD1. From germline, CDR1 is SNHLY and CDR2 FYNNEI. The trim removed 10 bases at V and 4 bases at J, leaving 6 bases unmatched. The CDR3 covers 12 residues. The CDR3 DNA reads TGTGCCATTACAGGGGAGAGCTATGGCTACACCTTC. It is translated as CAITGESYGYTF.

This chain uses TRBV27 with TRBJ1-1; D not certain. The germline gives CDR1 MNHEY, CDR2 SMNVEV (reference sequence). The CDR3 totals 14 residues. V lost 3 bases to trimming and J lost 0 bases, with 8 bases between them. The CDR3 reads CASSFSRMNTEAFF. In nucleotides, the CDR3 is TGTGCCAGCAGTTTCTCGAGGATGAACACTGAAGCTTTCTTT.

This rearrangement joins TRBV11-2 to TRBJ1-3, with D hard to call. In germline, CDR1 is SGHAT, CDR2 FQNNGV. This CDR3 region has 14 residues. Trimming stripped 1 base from V and 5 bases from J, with 9 bases between. CDR3: CASSLGPGRNTIYF. In DNA, the CDR3 is TGTGCCAGCAGCTTAGGTCCAGGTAGAAACACCATATATTTT.

J is TRBJ2-4 and V is TRBV28, with D possibly matching TRBD2 (7 bases). The ends were cut back, 2 bases at V and 9 bases at J, with 14 bases in the middle. Germline assignment: CDR1 MDHEN and CDR2 SYDVKM. The length of the CDR3 is 14 residues. The CDR3 DNA reads as TGTGCCAGCAGTTTAATGCGGGGGCGGCCCATTCAGTACTTC. This codes for CASSLMRGRPIQYF.

The J gene is TRBJ1-5, the V gene TRBV6-1; D is undetermined. Germline lookup yields CDR1 MNHNS and CDR2 SASEGT. There are 14 residues in the CDR3. The germline V and J ends were trimmed by 10 bases and 2 bases, with 15 bases remaining between them. CDR3 residues: CATRWAGGNQPQHF. The CDR3 DNA reads TGTGCCACCCGGTGGGCGGGTGGCAATCAGCCCCAGCATTTT.

Here the CDR3 reads CASSPTGTLGTEAFF. Here the CDR3 DNA reads TGTGCCAGCAGCCCGACAGGGACCCTAGGAACTGAAGCTTTCTTT. The V gene is TRBV6-6, the J gene TRBJ1-1; 7 bases are a match to TRBD1. The germline V gene has CDR1 MNHNY and CDR2 SVGAGI (reference sequence). CDR3 length: 15 residues. V lost 6 bases to trimming and J lost 5 bases; unmatched junction nucleotides: 12.

The rearrangement links TRBV10-2 to TRBJ2-5, with TRBD2 as a possible D gene (5 bases). Between the trimmed V and J ends, which lost 7 bases and 2 bases, there was a span of 11 bases. Germline loops: CDR1 WSHSY, CDR2 SAAADI. CDR3 length equals 13 residues. CDR3 residues: CASKRRGQETQYF. For the CDR3, the DNA is TGCGCCAGCAAGCGGAGAGGACAAGAGACCCAGTACTTC.

This sequence joins TRBV7-9 and TRBJ1-4, with a weak D call TRBD1 (6 bases). V lost 5 bases and J lost 14, with 18 bases in between. This CDR3 has 13 amino acids. Germline loops: CDR1 SEHNR, CDR2 FQNEAQ (reference sequence). CDR3 amino acids: CASSPLQGLGLFF. In DNA form, the CDR3 reads TGTGCCAGCAGCCCCTTACAGGGCTTGGGGCTGTTTTTT. Combining the CDR3 with reference TRBV7-9 and TRBJ1-4 gives the whole variable domain DTGVSQNPRHKITKRGQNVTFRCDPISEHNRLYWYRQTLGQGPEFLTYFQNEAQLEKSRLLSDRFSAERPKGSFSTLEIQRTEQGDSAMYLCASSPLQGLGLFFGSGTQLSVL.